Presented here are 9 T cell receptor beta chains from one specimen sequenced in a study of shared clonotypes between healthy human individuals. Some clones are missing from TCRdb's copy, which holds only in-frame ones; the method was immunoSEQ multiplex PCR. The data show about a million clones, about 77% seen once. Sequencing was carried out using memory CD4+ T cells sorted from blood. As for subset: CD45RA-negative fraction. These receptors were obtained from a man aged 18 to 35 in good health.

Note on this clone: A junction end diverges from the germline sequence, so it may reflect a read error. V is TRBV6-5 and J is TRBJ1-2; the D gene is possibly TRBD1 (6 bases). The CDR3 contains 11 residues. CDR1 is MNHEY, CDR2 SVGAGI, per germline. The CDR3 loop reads CASYRDYGYTF. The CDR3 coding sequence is TGTGCCAGCTACAGGGACTACGGCTACACCTTC.

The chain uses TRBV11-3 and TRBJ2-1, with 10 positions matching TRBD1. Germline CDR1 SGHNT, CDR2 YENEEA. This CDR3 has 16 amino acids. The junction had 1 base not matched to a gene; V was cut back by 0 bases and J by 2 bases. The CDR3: CASSLDGTGAYNEQFF. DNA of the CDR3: TGTGCCAGCAGCTTAGACGGGACAGGGGCCTACAATGAGCAGTTCTTC.

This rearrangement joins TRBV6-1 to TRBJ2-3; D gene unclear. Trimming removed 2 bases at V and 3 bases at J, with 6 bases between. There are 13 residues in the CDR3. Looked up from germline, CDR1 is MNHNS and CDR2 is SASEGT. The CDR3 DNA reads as TGTGCCAGCAGTGAACGGGCTACAGATACGCAGTATTTT. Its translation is CASSERATDTQYF.

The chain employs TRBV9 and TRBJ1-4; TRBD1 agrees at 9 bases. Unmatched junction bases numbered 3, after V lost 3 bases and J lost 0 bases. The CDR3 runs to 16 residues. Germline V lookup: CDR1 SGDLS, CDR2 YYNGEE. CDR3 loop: CASSATGGTTNEKLFF. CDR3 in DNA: TGTGCCAGCAGCGCTACAGGGGGCACAACTAATGAAAAACTGTTTTTT. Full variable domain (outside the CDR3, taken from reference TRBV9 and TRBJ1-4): DSGVTQTPKHLITATGQRVTLRCSPRSGDLSVYWYQQSLDQGLQFLIQYYNGEERAKGNILERFSAQQFPDLHSELNLSSLELGDSALYFCASSATGGTTNEKLFFGSGTQLSVL.

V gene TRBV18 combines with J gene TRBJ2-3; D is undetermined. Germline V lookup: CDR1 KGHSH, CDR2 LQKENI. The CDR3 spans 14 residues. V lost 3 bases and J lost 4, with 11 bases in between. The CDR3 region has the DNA TGTGCCAGCTCACCGGGCAGAACCGCAGATACGCAGTATTTT. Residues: CASSPGRTADTQYF.

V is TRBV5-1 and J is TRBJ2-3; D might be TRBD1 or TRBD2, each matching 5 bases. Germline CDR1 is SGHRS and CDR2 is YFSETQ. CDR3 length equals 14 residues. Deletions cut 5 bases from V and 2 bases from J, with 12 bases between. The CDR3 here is CASSRDPATDTQYF. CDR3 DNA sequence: TGCGCCAGCAGTAGGGACCCCGCCACAGATACGCAGTATTTT.

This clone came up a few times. This CDR3 is CASSVSGRSNQPQHF. The CDR3 DNA reads as TGTGCCAGCAGTGTGTCGGGTAGGAGCAATCAGCCCCAGCATTTT. The V call is TRBV2, the J call TRBJ1-5; D unresolved. The germline V gene has CDR1 SNHLY and CDR2 FYNNEI. CDR3 length: 15 residues. V was shortened by 4 bases and J by 1 base, with 11 bases between the two germline ends.

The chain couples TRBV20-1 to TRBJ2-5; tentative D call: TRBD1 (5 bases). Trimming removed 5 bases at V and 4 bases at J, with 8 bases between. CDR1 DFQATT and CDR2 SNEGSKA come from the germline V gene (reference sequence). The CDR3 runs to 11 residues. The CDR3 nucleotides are TGCAGTGCTCCCAGGGTAGAGACCCAGTACTTC. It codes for CSAPRVETQYF.

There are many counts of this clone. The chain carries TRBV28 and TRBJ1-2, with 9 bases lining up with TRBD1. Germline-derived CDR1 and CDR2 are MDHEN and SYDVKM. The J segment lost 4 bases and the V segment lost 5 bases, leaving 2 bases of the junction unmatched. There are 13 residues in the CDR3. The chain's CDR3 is CASSTGGLYGYTF. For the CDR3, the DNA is TGTGCCAGCAGTACAGGGGGCCTCTATGGCTACACCTTC.